This T cell receptor beta chain was recorded in a study of cytomegalovirus exposure and HLA in healthy donors. Both 60 Vbeta primers and 13 Jbeta primers went into the PCR. Data came from immunoSEQ multiplex PCR; TCRdb stores just in-frame clones and leaves some out. Of 150,000 to 200,000 clones listed, over 70% were seen once; the top ten hold around 2.1%. General study points: Per a later analysis, HLA-associated TCR beta chains showed more clonal expansion than other, equally common TCR beta chains.

Points on this clone: What it binds is unknown.

Germline CDR1 GTSNPN, CDR2 SVGIG (reference sequence). Losses at the gene ends were 3 bases for V and 8 bases for J; bases not matched to a gene: 11. This CDR3 has 14 residues. The receptor comes from a woman aged 18-30 years in good health and CMV-seropositive. The chain recombines TRBV30 with TRBJ1-2, with 8 positions matching TRBD1. Material: PBMCs. The CDR3 region is CAWSGQGRVRGYTF. The CDR3 DNA reads as TGTGCCTGGAGCGGACAGGGTCGGGTAAGAGGCTACACCTTC.